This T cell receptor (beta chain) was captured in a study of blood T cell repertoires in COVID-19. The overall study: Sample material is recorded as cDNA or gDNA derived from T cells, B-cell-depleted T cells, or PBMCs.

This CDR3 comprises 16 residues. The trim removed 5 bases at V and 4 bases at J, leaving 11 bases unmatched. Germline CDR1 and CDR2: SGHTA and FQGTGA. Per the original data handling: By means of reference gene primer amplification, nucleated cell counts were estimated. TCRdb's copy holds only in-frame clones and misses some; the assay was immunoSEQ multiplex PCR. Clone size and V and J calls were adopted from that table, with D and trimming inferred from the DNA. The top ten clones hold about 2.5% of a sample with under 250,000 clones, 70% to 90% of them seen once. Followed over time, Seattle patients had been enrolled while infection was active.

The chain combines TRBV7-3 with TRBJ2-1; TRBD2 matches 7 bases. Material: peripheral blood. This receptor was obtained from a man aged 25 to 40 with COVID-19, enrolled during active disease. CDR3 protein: CASSATREAMYNEQFF. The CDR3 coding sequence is TGTGCCAGCAGCGCAACCCGGGAGGCGATGTACAATGAGCAGTTCTTC. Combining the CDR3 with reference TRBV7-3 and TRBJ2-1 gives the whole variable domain GAGVSQTPSNKVTEKGKYVELRCDPISGHTALYWYRQSLGQGPEFLIYFQGTGAADDSGLPNDRFFAVRPEGSVSTLKIQRTERGDSAVYLCASSATREAMYNEQFFGPGTRLTVL.